The next 26 T cell receptor beta chains were all read from a single sample in a study of a mutant IDH1 vaccine in newly diagnosed glioma (dated by TCRdb to the early 2020s). The receptor library was made with the immunoSEQ multiplex PCR assay. Imported from immuneACCESS, the table was reduced by TCRdb to in-frame sequences with V and J called. These copies leave out some clones; in studies compared against another copy, an unresolved V gene accounts for under half, and the cause of the remainder is not known. The sample includes some 49,000 clones, with over 60% observed a single time. The ten most abundant clones make up less than 5.5% of the sample. Read against the paper, the sample's time point label means: week 47, end of study. Each vaccine dose, consisting of 300 ug of a 20-mer mutant IDH1 peptide in Montanide, was administered subcutaneously with topical imiquimod. These TCRs are of unknown antigen specificity.

The source was PBMCs, collected from a glioma patient whose treatment included an IDH1 peptide vaccine. The receptor set was obtained from a woman in her thirties or forties with glioma. Some clones in this sample may be carry-over from other donors' samples.

This rearrangement joins TRBV2 to TRBJ2-1, with D unclear. V lost 4 bases to trimming and J lost 2 bases, with 12 bases between them. Looked up from germline, CDR1 is SNHLY and CDR2 is FYNNEI. The CDR3 is 15 residues long. CDR3 region: CASSGVLGPYNEQFF. DNA of the CDR3: TGTGCCAGCAGTGGCGTTCTTGGACCCTACAATGAGCAGTTCTTC. Combining the CDR3 with reference TRBV2 and TRBJ2-1 gives the whole variable domain EPEVTQTPSHQVTQMGQEVILRCVPISNHLYFYWYRQILGQKVEFLVSFYNNEISEKSEIFDDQFSVERPDGSNFTLKIRSTKLEDSAMYFCASSGVLGPYNEQFFGPGTRLTVL.

The J gene is TRBJ2-4, the V gene TRBV7-9; weak D call: TRBD1 (6 bases). Germline CDR1 reads SEHNR; CDR2 reads FQNEAQ (reference sequence). This CDR3 region has 16 residues. V was shortened by 5 bases and J by 0 bases, with 14 bases between the two germline ends. The CDR3 here is CASSIQGVLAKNIQYF. Here the CDR3 DNA reads TGTGCCAGCAGCATACAGGGAGTCCTAGCCAAAAACATTCAGTACTTC. Full variable domain (rest looked up from reference TRBV7-9 and TRBJ2-4): DTGVSQNPRHKITKRGQNVTFRCDPISEHNRLYWYRQTLGQGPEFLTYFQNEAQLEKSRLLSDRFSAERPKGSFSTLEIQRTEQGDSAMYLCASSIQGVLAKNIQYFGAGTRLSVL.

This CDR3 is CAIGEDGYNEQFF. The CDR3 DNA reads as TGTGCCATCGGGGAGGACGGATACAATGAGCAGTTCTTC. The chain uses TRBV10-3 and TRBJ2-1; D is possibly TRBD2 (6 bases). The V gene lost 8 bases and the J gene lost 4 bases, with 12 bases spanning the gap. CDR3 length: 13 amino acids. CDR1 ENHRY and CDR2 SYGVKD come from the germline V gene.

CDR3 protein: CASRPSPNNEQFF. For the CDR3, the DNA is TGTGCCAGCAGGCCTAGCCCTAACAATGAGCAGTTCTTC. The genes are TRBV2 and TRBJ2-1; D might be TRBD2 (5 bases). The germline V and J ends were trimmed by 6 bases and 5 bases, with 11 bases remaining between them. The germline V gene encodes CDR1 SNHLY and CDR2 FYNNEI. The CDR3 is made up of 13 amino acids.

The chain is built from TRBV13 and TRBJ2-3, with a possible D match to TRBD2 (6 bases). The CDR3 is 15 amino acids. Germline values: CDR1 PRHDT, CDR2 FYEKMQ (reference sequence). Between the trimmed V and J ends, which lost 7 bases and 0 bases, there was a span of 14 bases. CDR3 protein: CASKGGITSTDTQYF. DNA of the CDR3: TGTGCCAGCAAAGGAGGGATCACTAGCACAGATACGCAGTATTTT.

The chain joins TRBV5-1 to TRBJ2-1; D may be TRBD2 (6 bases). Between the trimmed V and J ends, which lost 7 bases and 6 bases, there was a span of 8 bases. The germline CDR1 and CDR2 sequences are SGHRS and YFSETQ. This CDR3 contains 11 residues. CDR3 residues: CASLGGNEQFF. Written as DNA, the CDR3 is TGCGCCAGCCTCGGGGGCAATGAGCAGTTCTTC. The complete variable domain, with remaining parts taken from reference TRBV5-1 and TRBJ2-1, reads KAGVTQTPRYLIKTRGQQVTLSCSPISGHRSVSWYQQTPGQGLQFLFEYFSETQRNKGNFPGRFSGRQFSNSRSEMNVSTLELGDSALYLCASLGGNEQFFGPGTRLTVL.

This clone was observed a single time. This chain joins TRBV18 and TRBJ2-1; D gene uncertain. Trimming cost V 3 bases and J 0 bases, with 9 bases left between them. CDR3 length equals 15 residues. Germline values: CDR1 KGHSH, CDR2 LQKENI. CDR3 amino acids: CASSPGKPSYNEQFF. CDR3 nucleotide sequence: TGTGCCAGCTCACCGGGCAAGCCCTCCTACAATGAGCAGTTCTTC.

The J gene is TRBJ1-2, the V gene TRBV7-2; no definite D call. Trimming pared 1 base from V and 0 bases from J, leaving 6 bases between. The CDR3 consists of 14 residues. CDR1 is SGHTA, CDR2 FQGNSA, per germline. The CDR3, as DNA: TGTGCCAGCAGCTTAGACAGTTCTAACTATGGCTACACCTTC. Its translation is CASSLDSSNYGYTF.

This chain joins TRBV7-9 and TRBJ2-7; 11 nucleotides agree with TRBD2. The trim removed 0 bases at V and 5 bases at J, leaving 6 bases unmatched. CDR1 and CDR2 from the germline V gene are SEHNR and FQNEAQ (reference sequence). CDR3 length: 16 residues. DNA for the CDR3: TGTGCCAGCAGCTTAGCTAGCGGGGGGGCCGTCAACGAGCAGTACTTC. Residues: CASSLASGGAVNEQYF.

This chain's CDR3 is CASSLIQPPGVEQYF. The CDR3 DNA reads as TGTGCCAGCAGTTTAATCCAGCCGCCTGGAGTCGAGCAGTACTTC. This rearrangement joins TRBV27 to TRBJ2-7; no reliable D call. V shed 2 bases and J shed 6 bases, with 17 bases lying between them. This CDR3 contains 15 residues. The germline V gene encodes CDR1 MNHEY and CDR2 SMNVEV (reference sequence).

The chain carries TRBV6-7 and TRBJ1-5, with 9 bases that match TRBD1. TRBV6-7 is sorted into the ORF group, with uncertain function. This CDR3 has 18 amino acids. The V segment lost 5 bases and the J segment 2 bases; nucleotides outside the gene matches: 13. The CDR3 nucleotides read TGTGCCAGCAGTCACAGGGGGCCTGGGAGGTTGGGCAATCAGCCCCAGCATTTT. This sequence encodes CASSHRGPGRLGNQPQHF.

V and J are TRBV30 and TRBJ2-3; D may be TRBD1 or TRBD2 (5 bases each). This CDR3 comprises 14 residues. CDR1 GTSNPN and CDR2 SVGIG come from the germline V gene (reference sequence). The V end was cut by 4 bases, the J end by 2 bases, with 13 bases between. CDR3 DNA sequence: TGTGCCTGGACCTTGAGGGGCCCCACAGATACGCAGTATTTT. Encoded protein: CAWTLRGPTDTQYF.

This clone was detected only a few times. The genes are TRBV2 and TRBJ1-1; a weak D match, TRBD1 (6 bases). The germline V gene has CDR1 SNHLY and CDR2 FYNNEI. Trimming shortened V by 7 bases and J by 4 bases, and 16 bases separated the two germline ends. This CDR3 spans 14 amino acids. The CDR3 nucleotides are TGTGCCAGCAAGGGGAGGGGGGCGCCCACTGAAGCTTTCTTT. Its translation: CASKGRGAPTEAFF.

V gene TRBV5-1 combines with J gene TRBJ1-5; D not resolved. Germline V lookup: CDR1 SGHRS, CDR2 YFSETQ. The CDR3 has 13 amino acids. V was trimmed by 4 bases and J by 2 bases, leaving 7 bases between them. CDR3 region: CASSPEGNQPQHF. The CDR3 region has the DNA TGCGCCAGCAGCCCGGAGGGCAATCAGCCCCAGCATTTT.

V and J are TRBV6-5 and TRBJ1-2, with D hard to call. The length of the CDR3 is 13 residues. Germline CDR1 and CDR2: MNHEY and SVGAGI. V was shortened by 6 bases and J by 8 bases, with 16 bases between the two germline ends. The CDR3: CASSPTPQAGYTF. CDR3 DNA: TGTGCCAGCAGCCCCACCCCCCAGGCCGGCTACACCTTC.

This clone was counted only a few times. The chain uses TRBV19 and TRBJ1-5; D unclear. Trimming left V 6 bases short and J 7 bases short, with 16 bases between. The CDR3 is 14 residues long. Germline V gene lookup returns CDR1 LNHDA and CDR2 SQIVND (reference sequence). CDR3 amino acids: CASSPKGGGQPQHF. CDR3 in DNA: TGTGCCAGTAGCCCAAAAGGAGGTGGGCAGCCCCAGCATTTT.

J is TRBJ1-5 and V is TRBV7-2; D remains ambiguous. Trimming removed 2 bases at V and 3 bases at J, with 11 bases between. This CDR3 region has 15 residues. Germline assignment: CDR1 SGHTA and CDR2 FQGNSA. This chain's CDR3 is CASSLIAGNNQPQHF. The DNA for the CDR3 is TGTGCCAGCAGCTTAATAGCCGGGAACAATCAGCCCCAGCATTTT.

The chain employs TRBV9 and TRBJ1-4, with D perhaps matching TRBD1 (6 bases). The V gene's germline CDR1 is SGDLS and CDR2 YYNGEE. The CDR3 extends over 18 amino acids. The germline V and J ends were trimmed by 3 bases and 10 bases, with 28 bases remaining between them. The CDR3 DNA reads as TGTGCCAGCAGCGCCGGCACCCGCGGGGGAACAGGGATTACAAAACTGTTTTTT. Translated: CASSAGTRGGTGITKLFF.

In this sample, this clone turned up once. The chain joins TRBV25-1 to TRBJ1-3; no clear D. Trimming cost V 0 bases and J 1 base, with 7 bases left between them. The CDR3 has 15 amino acids. Germline V lookup: CDR1 MGHDK, CDR2 SYGVNS. This chain's CDR3 is CASSEYHRSGNTIYF. The DNA of the CDR3 is TGTGCCAGCAGTGAATATCACCGGTCTGGAAACACCATATATTTT.

The CDR3 DNA sequence: TGTGCCAGCAGCCTCTTCGGGACGGGGAACACTGAAGCTTTCTTT. Protein sequence: CASSLFGTGNTEAFF. V usage is TRBV7-2 and J usage is TRBJ1-1, with a tentative D call TRBD1 (5 bases). Germline CDR1 is SGHTA and CDR2 is FQGNSA. There are 15 residues in the CDR3. V dropped 5 bases and J dropped 1 base, with 14 bases sitting between them.

The gene calls are TRBV29-1 and TRBJ2-7; tentative D call: TRBD2 (7 bases). The CDR3 sequence is 13 residues long. Germline V lookup: CDR1 SQVTM, CDR2 ANQGSEA. The V and J ends lost 6 bases and 2 bases respectively, with 14 bases between them. CDR3 bases: TGCAGCGTACTAGGGGGGGAGACCTACGAGCAGTACTTC. This codes for CSVLGGETYEQYF.

This clone was counted a single time. This chain joins TRBV6-5 and TRBJ2-1; weak D call: TRBD1 (5 bases). Germline CDR1 is MNHEY and CDR2 is SVGAGI. V was cut by 0 bases and J by 3 bases, with 6 bases left in between. The CDR3 sequence is 14 residues long. CDR3 nucleotide sequence: TGTGCCAGCAGTTACTCCGACAGCTACAATGAGCAGTTCTTC. This sequence encodes CASSYSDSYNEQFF.

This clone was seen a handful of times. The chain has TRBV7-2 and TRBJ2-5, with D perhaps matching TRBD2 (6 bases). The CDR3 covers 13 residues. Germline CDR1 SGHTA, CDR2 FQGNSA. V lost 8 bases to trimming and J lost 5 bases, with 15 bases between them. The CDR3: CASSGTGVETQYF. The DNA for the CDR3 is TGTGCCAGCTCCGGGACTGGGGTCGAGACCCAGTACTTC.

This sequence joins TRBV18 and TRBJ1-1; D perhaps matches TRBD1 (6 bases). V was trimmed by 3 bases and J by 2 bases, leaving 16 bases between them. Germline assignment: CDR1 KGHSH and CDR2 LQKENI. The CDR3 has 16 residues. This CDR3 is CASSPTRLDSNTEAFF. CDR3 nucleotides: TGTGCCAGCTCACCCACAAGATTGGACAGCAACACTGAAGCTTTCTTT.

This chain links TRBV5-1 with TRBJ2-5; D is unresolved. CDR1 SGHRS and CDR2 YFSETQ come from the germline V gene. CDR3 length: 13 residues. The V end lost 2 bases, the J end lost 2 bases, and 7 bases lay between the germline ends. CDR3 coding DNA: TGCGCCAGCAGCTTAGGGCCGCAAGAGACCCAGTACTTC. It encodes CASSLGPQETQYF. The full variable domain, with the rest looked up from reference TRBV5-1 and TRBJ2-5, is KAGVTQTPRYLIKTRGQQVTLSCSPISGHRSVSWYQQTPGQGLQFLFEYFSETQRNKGNFPGRFSGRQFSNSRSEMNVSTLELGDSALYLCASSLGPQETQYFGPGTRLLVL.

The chain employs TRBV7-9 and TRBJ2-1, with D hard to call. The CDR3 sequence is 15 residues long. V gave up 7 bases and J gave up 0 bases, with 13 bases separating them. Germline V CDR1 and CDR2: SEHNR, FQNEAQ (reference sequence). This CDR3 reads CASIFDDSSYNEQFF. In DNA form, the CDR3 reads TGTGCCAGCATCTTCGACGATAGCTCCTACAATGAGCAGTTCTTC.